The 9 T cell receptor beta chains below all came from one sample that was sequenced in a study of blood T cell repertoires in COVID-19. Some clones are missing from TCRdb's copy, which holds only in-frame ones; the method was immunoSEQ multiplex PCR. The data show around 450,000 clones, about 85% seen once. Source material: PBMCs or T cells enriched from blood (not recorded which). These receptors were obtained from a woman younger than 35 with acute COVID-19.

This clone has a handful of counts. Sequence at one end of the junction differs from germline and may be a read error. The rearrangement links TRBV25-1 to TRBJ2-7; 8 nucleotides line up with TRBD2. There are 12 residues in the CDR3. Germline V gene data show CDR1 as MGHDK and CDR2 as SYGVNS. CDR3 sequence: CASSDGNQRESF. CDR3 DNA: TGTGCCAGCAGTGATGGTAACCAGCGGGAGTCTTTC.

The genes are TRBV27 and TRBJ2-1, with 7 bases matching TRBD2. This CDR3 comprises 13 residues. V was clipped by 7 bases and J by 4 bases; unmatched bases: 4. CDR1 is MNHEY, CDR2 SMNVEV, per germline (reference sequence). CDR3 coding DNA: TGTGCCAGCACCGGGACTATTTACAATGAGCAGTTCTTC. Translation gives CASTGTIYNEQFF.

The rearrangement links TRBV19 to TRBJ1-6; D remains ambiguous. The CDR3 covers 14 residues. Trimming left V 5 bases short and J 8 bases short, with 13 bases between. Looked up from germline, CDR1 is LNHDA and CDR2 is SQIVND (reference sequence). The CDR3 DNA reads TGTGCCAGTAGTCTTGCCTCCACGGATTCACCCCTCCACTTT. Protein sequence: CASSLASTDSPLHF.

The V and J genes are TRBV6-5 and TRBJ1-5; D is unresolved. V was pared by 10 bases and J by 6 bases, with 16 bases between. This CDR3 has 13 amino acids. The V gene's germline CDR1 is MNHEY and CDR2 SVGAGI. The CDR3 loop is CATCDYLSQPQHF. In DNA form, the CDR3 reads TGTGCCACGTGCGATTATTTGAGTCAGCCCCAGCATTTT.

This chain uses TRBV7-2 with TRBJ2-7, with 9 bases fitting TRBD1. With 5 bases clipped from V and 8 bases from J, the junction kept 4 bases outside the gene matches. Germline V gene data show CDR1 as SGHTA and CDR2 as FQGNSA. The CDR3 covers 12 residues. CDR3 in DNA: TGTGCCAGCAGCATCGACAGGGGGAAGCAGTACTTC. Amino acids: CASSIDRGKQYF.

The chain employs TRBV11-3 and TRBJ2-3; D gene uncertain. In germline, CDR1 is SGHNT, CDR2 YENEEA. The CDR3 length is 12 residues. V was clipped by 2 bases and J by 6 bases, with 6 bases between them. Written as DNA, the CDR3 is TGTGCCAGCAGCTTATTATCGGATACGCAGTATTTT. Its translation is CASSLLSDTQYF.

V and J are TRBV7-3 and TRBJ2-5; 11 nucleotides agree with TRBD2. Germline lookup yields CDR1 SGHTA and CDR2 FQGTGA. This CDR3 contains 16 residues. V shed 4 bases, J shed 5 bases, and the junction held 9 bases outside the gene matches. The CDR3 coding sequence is TGTGCCAGCAGCTCGGGACTAGCGGCGGGTGCGGAGACCCAGTACTTC. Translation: CASSSGLAAGAETQYF. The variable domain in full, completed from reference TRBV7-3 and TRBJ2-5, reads GAGVSQTPSNKVTEKGKYVELRCDPISGHTALYWYRQSLGQGPEFLIYFQGTGAADDSGLPNDRFFAVRPEGSVSTLKIQRTERGDSAVYLCASSSGLAAGAETQYFGPGTRLLVL.

CDR3 coding DNA: TGTGCCACCCGCGGGGAGAACACTGAAGCTTTCTTT. It specifies CATRGENTEAFF. The V gene is TRBV3-1 (or the pseudogene TRBV3-2), the J gene TRBJ1-1; D ambiguous. The V gene lost 10 bases and the J gene lost 1 base, with 10 bases spanning the gap. Germline CDR1 reads LGHDT; CDR2 reads YNNKEL (reference sequence). This CDR3 region has 12 residues.

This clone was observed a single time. CDR3 DNA sequence: TGTGCCAGCAGCGTAGCCCAGCGGGGCAATCAGCCCCAGCATTTT. This sequence encodes CASSVAQRGNQPQHF. The V and J genes are TRBV9 and TRBJ1-5, with no clear D. Trimming left V 0 bases short and J 2 bases short, with 9 bases between. Germline V CDR1 and CDR2: SGDLS, YYNGEE. The CDR3 has 15 amino acids.